A selection of T cell receptor beta chains follows, all from one sample in a study of patients and donors after allogeneic stem cell transplantation. Using its own MiXCR run on the RT-PCR reads, TCRdb lists one record per CDR3 protein. The sample gives over 350,000 distinct CDR3 sequences, around 16% of which show up once; 6.5% to 7.5% is in the top ten. The sample was blood, either unsorted or a sorted T cell fraction (not recorded which). These receptors were collected from a human donor who was either an allogeneic HSCT recipient or a stem cell or donor lymphocyte infusion donor (not recorded which). It is not recorded whose cells these are; they may come from a transplant donor. The CDR3 runs from the conserved cysteine through the conserved F or W. D genes are given only for firm matches. A row's size may be missing; if present it is once, few, many or a size class.

size: NA
D: NA
V: TRBV6-1
J: TRBJ2-7
DNA: TGTGCCAGCAACCGGGCAGTCATCGGGGACGAGCAGTACTTC
CDR3: CASNRAVIGDEQYF

size: many
D: TRBD1
V: TRBV7-9
J: TRBJ2-5
DNA: TGTGCCAGCAGAAAGGACAGGGTTAAAGAGACCCAGTACTTC
CDR3: CASRKDRVKETQYF

size: few
D: NA
V: TRBV6-1
J: TRBJ2-2
DNA: TGTGCCAGCATCGCGACGCAGAACACCGGGGAGCTGTTTTTT
CDR3: CASIATQNTGELFF

size: few
D: TRBD2
V: TRBV20-1
J: TRBJ2-7
DNA: TGCAGTGCTAGAGACCCCCGGGAGGGAGGCTGGGAGCAGTACTTC
CDR3: CSARDPREGGWEQYF

size: few
D: TRBD1
V: TRBV2
J: TRBJ2-7
DNA: TGTGCCAGCAGTGGGGACAGCCACGAGCAGTACTTC
CDR3: CASSGDSHEQYF

size: many
D: NA
V: TRBV4-3
J: TRBJ2-7
DNA: TGCGCCAGCAGCCAAGTGCCAGGGTACGAGCAGTACTTC
CDR3: CASSQVPGYEQYF

size: NA
D: NA
V: TRBV20-1
J: TRBJ1-6
DNA: TGCAGTGCAAACACAGGGCTCTACCTCCACTTT
CDR3: CSANTGLYLHF

size: few
D: TRBD1
V: TRBV9
J: TRBJ1-1
DNA: TGTGCCAGCAGCGTAGAGGACAGGGAGGCTTTCTTT
CDR3: CASSVEDREAFF

size: NA
D: NA
V: TRBV9
J: TRBJ1-1
DNA: TGTGCCAGCAGCGTAGTTGAACGGGGTGTGAACACTGAAGCTTTCTTT
CDR3: CASSVVERGVNTEAFF

size: NA
D: NA
V: TRBV7-2
J: TRBJ2-7
DNA: TGTGCCAGCAGCTTAAATGACCGACTGGAGCAGTACTTC
CDR3: CASSLNDRLEQYF

size: many
D: NA
V: TRBV7-3
J: TRBJ2-3
DNA: TGTGCCAGCAGCGCATACGGTACTAGCACAGATACGCAGTATTTT
CDR3: CASSAYGTSTDTQYF

size: few
D: NA
V: TRBV14
J: TRBJ2-5
DNA: TGTGCCAGCAGCCGACAAAAAAGGGGGAAAGGAGAGACCCAGTACTTC
CDR3: CASSRQKRGKGETQYF

size: many
D: TRBD1
V: TRBV7-3
J: TRBJ2-5
DNA: TGTGCCAGCAGCCGGGGACAGCAAGAGACCCAGTACTTC
CDR3: CASSRGQQETQYF

size: few
D: NA
V: TRBV6-2/TRBV6-3
J: TRBJ1-5
DNA: TGTGCCAGCAGCCCTGACCGTTTACAGGGCTGGAGTCAGCCCCAGCATTTT
CDR3: CASSPDRLQGWSQPQHF

size: few
D: NA
V: TRBV5-6
J: TRBJ1-2
DNA: TGTGCCAGCAGCTTGGGACGGAGGGGTGGCTACACCTTC
CDR3: CASSLGRRGGYTF

size: NA
D: NA
V: TRBV20-1
J: TRBJ2-1
DNA: TGCAGTGCTTCGGGGGCAAGCTCCTACAATGAGCAGTTCTTC
CDR3: CSASGASSYNEQFF

size: few
D: TRBD2
V: TRBV29-1
J: TRBJ2-3
DNA: TGCAGCGTTGAAGGGTGGGGGGGAAGCACAGATACGCAGTATTTT
CDR3: CSVEGWGGSTDTQYF

size: few
D: TRBD1
V: TRBV5-5
J: TRBJ1-4
DNA: TGTGCCAGCAGCTTGGGGGCAGGAGGGACAGTTGAAGAAAAACTGTTTTTT
CDR3: CASSLGAGGTVEEKLFF

size: few
D: TRBD1
V: TRBV2
J: TRBJ1-1
DNA: TGTGCCAGCAGTGGACGACAGGGCCCTGAAGCTTTCTTT
CDR3: CASSGRQGPEAFF

size: few
D: TRBD2
V: TRBV5-1
J: TRBJ2-1
DNA: TGCGCCAGCAGCGGCAGCGGGAGATCCCGCTCCTACAATGAGCAGTTCTTC
CDR3: CASSGSGRSRSYNEQFF

size: few
D: TRBD2
V: TRBV12-3/TRBV12-4
J: TRBJ2-2
DNA: TGTGCCAGCAGTATTAGCGGGGCCGTCGGGGAGCTGTTTTTT
CDR3: CASSISGAVGELFF